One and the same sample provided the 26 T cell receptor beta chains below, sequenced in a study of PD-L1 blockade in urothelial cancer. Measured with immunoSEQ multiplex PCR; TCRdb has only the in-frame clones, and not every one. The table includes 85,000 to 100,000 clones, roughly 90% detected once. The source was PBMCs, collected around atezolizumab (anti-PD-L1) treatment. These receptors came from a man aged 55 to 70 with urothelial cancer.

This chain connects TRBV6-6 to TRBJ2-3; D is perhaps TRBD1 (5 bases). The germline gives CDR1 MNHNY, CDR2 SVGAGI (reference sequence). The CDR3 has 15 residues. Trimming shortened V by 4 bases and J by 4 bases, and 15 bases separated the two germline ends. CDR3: CASSSPQGNPDTQYF. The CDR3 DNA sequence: TGTGCCAGCAGTTCCCCCCAGGGAAACCCAGATACGCAGTATTTT.

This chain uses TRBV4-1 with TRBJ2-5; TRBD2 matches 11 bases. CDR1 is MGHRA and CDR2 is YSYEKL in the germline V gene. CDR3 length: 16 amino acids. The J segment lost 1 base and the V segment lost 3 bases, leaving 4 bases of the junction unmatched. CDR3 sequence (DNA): TGCGCCAGCAGCCAGGTAGCGGGAGGGGTCCAAGAGACCCAGTACTTC. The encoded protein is CASSQVAGGVQETQYF.

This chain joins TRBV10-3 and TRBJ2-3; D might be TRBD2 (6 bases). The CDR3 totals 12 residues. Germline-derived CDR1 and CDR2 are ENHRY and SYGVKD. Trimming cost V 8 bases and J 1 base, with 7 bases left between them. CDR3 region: CAIGGRTDTQYF. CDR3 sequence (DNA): TGTGCCATCGGAGGGCGCACAGATACGCAGTATTTT.

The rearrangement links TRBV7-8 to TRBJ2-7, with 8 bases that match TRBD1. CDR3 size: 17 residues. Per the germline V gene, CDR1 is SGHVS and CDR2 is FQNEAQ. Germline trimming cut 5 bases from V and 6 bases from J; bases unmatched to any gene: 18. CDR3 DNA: TGTGCCAGCAGCCCCCGATTCCGACAGGGGAGTCCAACCGAGCAGTACTTC. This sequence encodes CASSPRFRQGSPTEQYF.

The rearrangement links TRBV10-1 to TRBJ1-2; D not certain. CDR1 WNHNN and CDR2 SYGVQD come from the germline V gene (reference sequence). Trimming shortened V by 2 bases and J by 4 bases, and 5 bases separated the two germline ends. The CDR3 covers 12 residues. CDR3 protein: CASSESPYGYTF. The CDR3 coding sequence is TGCGCCAGCAGTGAGAGCCCCTATGGCTACACCTTC.

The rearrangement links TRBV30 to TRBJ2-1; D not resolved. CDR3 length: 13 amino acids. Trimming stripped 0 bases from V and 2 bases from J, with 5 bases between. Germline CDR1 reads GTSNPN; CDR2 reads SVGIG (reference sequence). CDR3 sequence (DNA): TGTGCCTGGAGTGTACGGGCCTACAATGAGCAGTTCTTC. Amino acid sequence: CAWSVRAYNEQFF.

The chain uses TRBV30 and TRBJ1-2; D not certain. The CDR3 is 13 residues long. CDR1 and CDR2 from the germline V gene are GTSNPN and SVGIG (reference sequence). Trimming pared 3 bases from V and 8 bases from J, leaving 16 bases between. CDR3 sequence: CAWRRTSNRGYTF. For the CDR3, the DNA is TGTGCCTGGAGGAGAACTTCGAATAGAGGCTACACCTTC.

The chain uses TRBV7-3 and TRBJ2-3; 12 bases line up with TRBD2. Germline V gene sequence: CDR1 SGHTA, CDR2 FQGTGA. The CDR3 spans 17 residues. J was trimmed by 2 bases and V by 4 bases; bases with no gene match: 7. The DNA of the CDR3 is TGTGCCAGCAGCTCCCCTAGCGGGGGGGGCCACACAGATACGCAGTATTTT. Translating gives CASSSPSGGGHTDTQYF.

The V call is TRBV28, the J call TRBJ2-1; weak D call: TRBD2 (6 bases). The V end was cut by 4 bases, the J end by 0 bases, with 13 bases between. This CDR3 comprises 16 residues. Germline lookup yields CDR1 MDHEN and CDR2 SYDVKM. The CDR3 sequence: CASSSLGGSSYNEQFF. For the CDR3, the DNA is TGTGCCAGCAGTTCCCTTGGGGGGAGCTCCTACAATGAGCAGTTCTTC.

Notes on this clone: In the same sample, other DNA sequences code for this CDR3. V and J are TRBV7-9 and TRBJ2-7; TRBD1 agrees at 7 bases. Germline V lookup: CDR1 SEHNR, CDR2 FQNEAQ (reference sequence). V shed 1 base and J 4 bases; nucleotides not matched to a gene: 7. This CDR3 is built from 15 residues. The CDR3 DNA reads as TGTGCCAGCAGCTTAGGAGGGGGCAGGGGTTACGAGCAGTACTTC. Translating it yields CASSLGGGRGYEQYF.

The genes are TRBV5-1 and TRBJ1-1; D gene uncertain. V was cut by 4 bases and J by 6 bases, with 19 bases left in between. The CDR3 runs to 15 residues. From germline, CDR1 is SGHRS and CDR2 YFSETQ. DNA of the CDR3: TGCGCCAGCAGCCCTACCCAGGTGTCAGGCGCTGAAGCTTTCTTT. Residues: CASSPTQVSGAEAFF.

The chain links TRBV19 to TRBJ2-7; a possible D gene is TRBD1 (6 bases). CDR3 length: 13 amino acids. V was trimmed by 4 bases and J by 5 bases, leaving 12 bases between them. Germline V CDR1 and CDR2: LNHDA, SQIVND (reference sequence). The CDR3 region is CASSTLQGNEQYF. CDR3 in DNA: TGTGCCAGTAGTACCCTACAGGGCAACGAGCAGTACTTC.

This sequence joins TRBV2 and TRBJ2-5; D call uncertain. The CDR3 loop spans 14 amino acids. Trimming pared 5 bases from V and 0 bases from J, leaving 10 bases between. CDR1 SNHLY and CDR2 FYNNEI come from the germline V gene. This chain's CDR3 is CASSSLEYQETQYF. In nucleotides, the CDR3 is TGTGCCAGCAGTAGCCTAGAGTACCAAGAGACCCAGTACTTC.

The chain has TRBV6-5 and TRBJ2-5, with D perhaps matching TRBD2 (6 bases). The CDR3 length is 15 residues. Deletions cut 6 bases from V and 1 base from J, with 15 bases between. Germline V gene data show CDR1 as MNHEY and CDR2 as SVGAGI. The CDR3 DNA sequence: TGTGCCAGCAGCCCCGGGACTGGAGTCCAAGAGACCCAGTACTTC. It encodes CASSPGTGVQETQYF.

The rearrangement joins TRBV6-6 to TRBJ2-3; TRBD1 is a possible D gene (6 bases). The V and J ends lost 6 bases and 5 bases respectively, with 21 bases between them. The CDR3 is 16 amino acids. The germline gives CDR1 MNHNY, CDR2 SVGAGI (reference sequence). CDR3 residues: CASSPPSGRGRDTQYF. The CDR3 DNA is TGTGCCAGCAGCCCCCCCAGTGGCAGGGGCCGAGATACGCAGTATTTT.

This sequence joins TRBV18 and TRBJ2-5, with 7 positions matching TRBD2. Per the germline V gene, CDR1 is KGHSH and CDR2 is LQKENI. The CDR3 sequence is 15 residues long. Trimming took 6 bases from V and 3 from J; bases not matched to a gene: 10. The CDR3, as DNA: TGTGCCAGCTCGCCCAGGATGGCGGGGGAAGAGACCCAGTACTTC. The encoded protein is CASSPRMAGEETQYF.

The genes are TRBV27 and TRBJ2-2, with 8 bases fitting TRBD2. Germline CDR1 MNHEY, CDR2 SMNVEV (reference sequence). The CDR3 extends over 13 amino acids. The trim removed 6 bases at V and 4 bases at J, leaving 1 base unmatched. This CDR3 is CASRTSGTGELFF. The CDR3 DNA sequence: TGTGCCAGCAGAACTAGCGGCACCGGGGAGCTGTTTTTT.

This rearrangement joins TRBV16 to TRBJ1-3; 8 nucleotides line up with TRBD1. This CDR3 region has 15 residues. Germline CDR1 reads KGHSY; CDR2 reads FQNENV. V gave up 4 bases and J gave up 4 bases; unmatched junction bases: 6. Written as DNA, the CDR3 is TGTGCCAGCAGCCTCGGGACAGGCAAGGGAAACACCATATATTTT. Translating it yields CASSLGTGKGNTIYF.

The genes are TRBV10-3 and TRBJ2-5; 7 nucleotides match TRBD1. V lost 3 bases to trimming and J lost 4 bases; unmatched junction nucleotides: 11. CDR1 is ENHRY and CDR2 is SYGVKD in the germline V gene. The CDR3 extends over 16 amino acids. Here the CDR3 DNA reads TGTGCCATCAGTGATAGCCGGGACAGCTCAGGAGAGACCCAGTACTTC. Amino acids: CAISDSRDSSGETQYF.

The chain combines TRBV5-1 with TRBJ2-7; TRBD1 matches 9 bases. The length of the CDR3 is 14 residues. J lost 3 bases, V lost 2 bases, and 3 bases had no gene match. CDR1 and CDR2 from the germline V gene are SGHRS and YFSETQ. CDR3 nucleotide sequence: TGCGCCAGCAGCTTAGGGACAGGGTTCTACGAGCAGTACTTC. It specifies CASSLGTGFYEQYF.

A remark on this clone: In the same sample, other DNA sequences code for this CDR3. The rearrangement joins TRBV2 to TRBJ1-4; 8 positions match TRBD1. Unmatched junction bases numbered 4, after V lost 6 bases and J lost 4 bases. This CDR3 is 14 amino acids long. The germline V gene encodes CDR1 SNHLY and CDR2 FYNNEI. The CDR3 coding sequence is TGTGCCAGCAGCGAACAGGGGGGTAATGAAAAACTGTTTTTT. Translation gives CASSEQGGNEKLFF.

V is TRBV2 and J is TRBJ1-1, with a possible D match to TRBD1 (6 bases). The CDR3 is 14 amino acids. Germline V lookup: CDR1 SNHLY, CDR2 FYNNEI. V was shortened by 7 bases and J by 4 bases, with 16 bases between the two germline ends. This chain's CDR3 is CASTDRQVGTEAFF. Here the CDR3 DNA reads TGTGCCAGCACCGACCGACAGGTCGGCACTGAAGCTTTCTTT.

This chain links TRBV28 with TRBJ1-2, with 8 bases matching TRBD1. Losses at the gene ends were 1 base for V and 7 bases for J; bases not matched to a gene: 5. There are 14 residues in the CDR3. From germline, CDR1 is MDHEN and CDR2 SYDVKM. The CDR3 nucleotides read TGTGCCAGCAGTTTATATGCAGGGGGCGGTGGCTACACCTTC. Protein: CASSLYAGGGGYTF.

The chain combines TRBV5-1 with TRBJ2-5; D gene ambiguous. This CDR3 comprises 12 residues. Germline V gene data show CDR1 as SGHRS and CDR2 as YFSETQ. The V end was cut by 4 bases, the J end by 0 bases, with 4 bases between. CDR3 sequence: CASSPNQETQYF. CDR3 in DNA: TGCGCCAGCAGCCCTAACCAAGAGACCCAGTACTTC.

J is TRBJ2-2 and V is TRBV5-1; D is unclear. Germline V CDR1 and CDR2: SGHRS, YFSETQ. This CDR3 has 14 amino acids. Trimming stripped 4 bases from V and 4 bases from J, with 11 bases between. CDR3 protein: CASSLRPTTGELFF. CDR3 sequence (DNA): TGCGCCAGCAGCCTACGTCCTACCACCGGGGAGCTGTTTTTT. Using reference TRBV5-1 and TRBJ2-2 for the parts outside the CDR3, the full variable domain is KAGVTQTPRYLIKTRGQQVTLSCSPISGHRSVSWYQQTPGQGLQFLFEYFSETQRNKGNFPGRFSGRQFSNSRSEMNVSTLELGDSALYLCASSLRPTTGELFFGEGSRLTVL.

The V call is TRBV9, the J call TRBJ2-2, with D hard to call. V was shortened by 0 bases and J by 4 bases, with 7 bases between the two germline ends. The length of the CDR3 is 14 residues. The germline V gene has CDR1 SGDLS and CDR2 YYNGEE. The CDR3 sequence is CASSVAAFTGELFF. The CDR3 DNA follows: TGTGCCAGCAGCGTAGCCGCGTTCACCGGGGAGCTGTTTTTT.